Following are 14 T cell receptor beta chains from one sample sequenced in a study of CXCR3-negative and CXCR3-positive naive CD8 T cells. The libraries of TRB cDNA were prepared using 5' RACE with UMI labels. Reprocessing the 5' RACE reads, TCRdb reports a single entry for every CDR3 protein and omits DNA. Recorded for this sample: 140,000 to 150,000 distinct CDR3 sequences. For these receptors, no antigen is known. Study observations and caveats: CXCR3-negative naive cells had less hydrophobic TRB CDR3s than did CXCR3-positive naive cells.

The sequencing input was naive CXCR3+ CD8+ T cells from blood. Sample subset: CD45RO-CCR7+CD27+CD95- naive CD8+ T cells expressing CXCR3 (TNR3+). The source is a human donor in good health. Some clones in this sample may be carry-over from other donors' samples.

The chain's CDR3 is CATRGTSTSGANVLTF. The chain joins TRBV24-1 to TRBJ2-6; the TCRdb call, TRBD2, lacks DNA for checking. Germline V CDR1 and CDR2: KGHDR, SFDVKD. CDR3 length equals 16 residues.

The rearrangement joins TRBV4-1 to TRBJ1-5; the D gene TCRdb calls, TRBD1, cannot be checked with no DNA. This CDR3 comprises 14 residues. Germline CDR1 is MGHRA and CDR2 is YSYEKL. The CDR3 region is CASSQVQGGQPQHF.

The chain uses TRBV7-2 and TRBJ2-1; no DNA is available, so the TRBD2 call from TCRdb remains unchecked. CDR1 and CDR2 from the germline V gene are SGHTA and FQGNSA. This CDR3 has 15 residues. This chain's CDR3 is CASSLDSGGNNEQFF. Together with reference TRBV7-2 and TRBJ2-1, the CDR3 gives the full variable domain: GAGVSQSPSNKVTEKGKDVELRCDPISGHTALYWYRQSLGQGLEFLIYFQGNSAPDKSGLPSDRFSAERTGGSVSTLTIQRTQQEDSAVYLCASSLDSGGNNEQFFGPGTRLTVL.

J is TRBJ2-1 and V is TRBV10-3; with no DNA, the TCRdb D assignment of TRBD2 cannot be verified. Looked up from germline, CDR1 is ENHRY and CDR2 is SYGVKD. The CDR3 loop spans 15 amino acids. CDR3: CAISDLAGEINEQFF.

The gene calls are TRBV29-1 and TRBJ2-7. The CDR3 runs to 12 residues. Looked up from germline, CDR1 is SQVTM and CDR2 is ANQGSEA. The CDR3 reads CSARLGSYEQYF.

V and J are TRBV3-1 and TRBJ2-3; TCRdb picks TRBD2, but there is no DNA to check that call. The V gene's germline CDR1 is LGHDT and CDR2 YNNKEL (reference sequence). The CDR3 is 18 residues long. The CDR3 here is CASSQGTAGGGAADTQYF.

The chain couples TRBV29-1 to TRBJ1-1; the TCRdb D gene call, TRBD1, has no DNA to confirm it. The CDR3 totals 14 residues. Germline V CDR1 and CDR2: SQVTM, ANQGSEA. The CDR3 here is CSVMWTGQNTEAFF.

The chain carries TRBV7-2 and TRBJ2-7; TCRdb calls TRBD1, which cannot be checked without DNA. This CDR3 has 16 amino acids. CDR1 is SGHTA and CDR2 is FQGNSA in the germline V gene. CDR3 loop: CASSLLPGQGDDEQYF.

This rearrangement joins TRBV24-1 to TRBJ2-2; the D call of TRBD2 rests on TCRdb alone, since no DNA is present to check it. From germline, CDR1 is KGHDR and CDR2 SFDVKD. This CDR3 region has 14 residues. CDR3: CATSDTSTTGELFF.

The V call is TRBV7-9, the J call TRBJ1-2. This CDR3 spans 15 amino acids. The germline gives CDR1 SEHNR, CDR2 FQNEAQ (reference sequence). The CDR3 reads CASSLDLTGNYGYTF.

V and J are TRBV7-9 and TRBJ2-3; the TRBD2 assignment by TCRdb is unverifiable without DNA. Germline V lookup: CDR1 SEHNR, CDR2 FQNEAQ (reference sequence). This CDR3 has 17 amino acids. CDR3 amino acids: CASSSGSGGSSTDTQYF.

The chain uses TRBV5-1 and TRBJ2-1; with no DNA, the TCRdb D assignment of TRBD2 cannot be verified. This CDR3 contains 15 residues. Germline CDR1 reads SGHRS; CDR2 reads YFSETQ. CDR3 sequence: CASSLGIGGYNEQFF.

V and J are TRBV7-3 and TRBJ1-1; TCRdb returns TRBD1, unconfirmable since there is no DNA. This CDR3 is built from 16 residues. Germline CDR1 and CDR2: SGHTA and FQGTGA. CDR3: CASSLSGGHVNTEAFF. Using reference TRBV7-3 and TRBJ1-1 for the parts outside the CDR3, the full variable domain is GAGVSQTPSNKVTEKGKYVELRCDPISGHTALYWYRQSLGQGPEFLIYFQGTGAADDSGLPNDRFFAVRPEGSVSTLKIQRTERGDSAVYLCASSLSGGHVNTEAFFGQGTRLTVV.

The CDR3 sequence is CASSPGGPWEQYF. The chain is built from TRBV12-3 or TRBV12-4 and TRBJ2-7; the TCRdb call, TRBD2, lacks DNA for checking. The CDR3 is 13 amino acids.